A selection of T cell receptor beta chains follows, all from one sample in a study of early T cells in non-severe SARS-CoV-2 infection. One entry per CDR3 protein results from TCRdb running MiXCR on the 5' RACE reads. Here the sample spans 65,000 to 75,000 distinct CDR3 sequences, about 4.9% being singletons. The source was whole blood, collected at baseline. These receptors were obtained from an adult who was a healthcare worker with PCR-confirmed SARS-CoV-2 infection or an uninfected control (not recorded which). The donor label of this sample is uncertain. Both conserved end residues are part of each CDR3. A D gene is named only where the DNA matches it firmly. Where a row states a size, it is once, few, many or the class of an expanded clone; other rows omit it.

V: TRBV12-3/TRBV12-4; size: few; D: .; J: TRBJ1-3; DNA: TGTGCCAGCAGGCATCGATTCACCGGGACCTCTGAAAGGAGATCTTACTCTGGAAACACCATATATTTT; CDR3: CASRHRFTGTSERRSYSGNTIYF
V: TRBV10-3; size: many; D: .; J: TRBJ2-3; DNA: TGTGCCATCAGTGAAGCGATTACGGCAGATACGCAGTATTTT; CDR3: CAISEAITADTQYF
V: TRBV13; size: .; D: .; J: TRBJ2-7; DNA: TGTGCCAGCAGCAAAGCGGGTGCCAGGGGCTACGAGCAGTACTTC; CDR3: CASSKAGARGYEQYF
V: TRBV12-3/TRBV12-4; size: few; D: .; J: TRBJ2-6; DNA: TGTGCCAGCAGTTCAGGGACCCCTGGGGCCAACGTCCTGACTTTC; CDR3: CASSSGTPGANVLTF
V: TRBV6-4; size: many; D: .; J: TRBJ2-4; DNA: TGTGCCAGCAGTCCTACAGGGTTTAGAGGAAACATTCAGTACTTC; CDR3: CASSPTGFRGNIQYF
V: TRBV5-4; size: many; D: TRBD1; J: TRBJ1-2; DNA: TGTGCCAGCAGCTCACAGGGGGCATATGGCTACACCTTC; CDR3: CASSSQGAYGYTF
V: TRBV11-2; size: many; D: TRBD2; J: TRBJ2-1; DNA: TGTGCCAGCAGCTTAGAGGGCGGGGGGAAGTACAATGAGCAGTTCTTC; CDR3: CASSLEGGGKYNEQFF
V: TRBV12-3/TRBV12-4; size: many; D: .; J: TRBJ2-1; DNA: TGTGCCAGCAGCCTAGTAGGGGGGGTCGGTGAGCAGTTCTTC; CDR3: CASSLVGGVGEQFF
V: TRBV18; size: .; D: TRBD1; J: TRBJ1-2; DNA: TGTGCCAGCTCGCCAAACAGGGGTGATGGCTACACCTTC; CDR3: CASSPNRGDGYTF
V: TRBV4-1; size: few; D: TRBD2; J: TRBJ2-5; DNA: TGCGCCAGCAGCCAAGGAACTAGCGGGGGGCCGGAGACCCAGTACTTC; CDR3: CASSQGTSGGPETQYF
V: TRBV20-1; size: many; D: TRBD1; J: TRBJ2-7; DNA: TGCAGTGCTGGGACAGGGACATCCTACGAGCAGTACTTC; CDR3: CSAGTGTSYEQYF
V: TRBV19; size: many; D: .; J: TRBJ1-5; DNA: TGTGCCAGTGAACAAGGGGGTAACAATCAGCCCCAGCATTTT; CDR3: CASEQGGNNQPQHF
V: TRBV11-2; size: .; D: .; J: TRBJ1-4; DNA: TGTGCCAGCAGCTCTATGAGACTGACAACTAATGAAAAACTGTTTTTT; CDR3: CASSSMRLTTNEKLFF
V: TRBV3-1; size: few; D: TRBD1; J: TRBJ2-1; DNA: TGTGCCAGCAGCCAAGATTTGACAGGGTCCTACAATGAGCAGTTCTTC; CDR3: CASSQDLTGSYNEQFF
V: TRBV28; size: few; D: .; J: TRBJ2-2; DNA: TGTGCCAGCAGTTTACTTCGAACCGGGGAGCTGTTTTTT; CDR3: CASSLLRTGELFF
V: TRBV18; size: many; D: .; J: TRBJ1-5; DNA: TGTGCCAGCTCTACACGCCATGAGGACAGCAATCAGCCCCAGCATTTT; CDR3: CASSTRHEDSNQPQHF
V: TRBV5-1; size: few; D: .; J: TRBJ1-2; DNA: TGCGCCAGCAGCTTGGCCGGGGGAGAAAACTATGGCTACACCTTC; CDR3: CASSLAGGENYGYTF
V: TRBV2; size: few; D: TRBD1; J: TRBJ1-4; DNA: TGTGCCAGCCAGGGGACAGGCGGTGGAAATGAAAAACTGTTTTTT; CDR3: CASQGTGGGNEKLFF